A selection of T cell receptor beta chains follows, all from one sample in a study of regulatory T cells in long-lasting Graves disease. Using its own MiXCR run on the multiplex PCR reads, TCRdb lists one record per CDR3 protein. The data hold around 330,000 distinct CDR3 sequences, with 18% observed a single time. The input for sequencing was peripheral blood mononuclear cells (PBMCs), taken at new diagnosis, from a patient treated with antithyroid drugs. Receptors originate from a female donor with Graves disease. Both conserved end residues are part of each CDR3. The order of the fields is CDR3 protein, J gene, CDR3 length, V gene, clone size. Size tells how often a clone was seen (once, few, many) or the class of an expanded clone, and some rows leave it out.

CDR3 protein: CATSGRTMTLSTGELFF; J gene: TRBJ2-2; CDR3 length: 17; V gene: TRBV24-1; clone size: NA
CDR3 protein: CSASQDSATNEKLFF; J gene: TRBJ1-4; CDR3 length: 15; V gene: TRBV20-1; clone size: many
CDR3 protein: CAWCGGGPGTEAFF; J gene: TRBJ1-1; CDR3 length: 14; V gene: TRBV30; clone size: many
CDR3 protein: CSAREAGGRYGYTF; J gene: TRBJ1-2; CDR3 length: 14; V gene: TRBV20-1; clone size: NA
CDR3 protein: CASSSDEAYEQYF; J gene: TRBJ2-7; CDR3 length: 13; V gene: TRBV7-9; clone size: NA
CDR3 protein: CASSLSAASYEQYF; J gene: TRBJ2-7; CDR3 length: 14; V gene: TRBV27; clone size: NA
CDR3 protein: CATSYRSHYGYTF; J gene: TRBJ1-2; CDR3 length: 13; V gene: TRBV15; clone size: many
CDR3 protein: CSVEGTSGTTAYNEQFF; J gene: TRBJ2-1; CDR3 length: 17; V gene: TRBV29-1; clone size: many
CDR3 protein: CASSSTFSDWHSYDQYF; J gene: TRBJ2-7; CDR3 length: 17; V gene: TRBV7-9; clone size: once
CDR3 protein: CASSQGSSTNEKLFF; J gene: TRBJ1-4; CDR3 length: 15; V gene: TRBV3-1; clone size: NA
CDR3 protein: CASSLGSTGTGSENTEAFF; J gene: TRBJ1-1; CDR3 length: 19; V gene: TRBV5-1; clone size: many
CDR3 protein: CASRPGPTGELFF; J gene: TRBJ2-2; CDR3 length: 13; V gene: TRBV12-3/TRBV12-4; clone size: NA
CDR3 protein: CASSPSGLAGPYEQYF; J gene: TRBJ2-7; CDR3 length: 16; V gene: TRBV18; clone size: many
CDR3 protein: CASSQASSYEQYF; J gene: TRBJ2-7; CDR3 length: 13; V gene: TRBV4-1; clone size: few
CDR3 protein: CASRAGTQTGELFF; J gene: TRBJ2-2; CDR3 length: 14; V gene: TRBV6-2/TRBV6-3; clone size: many
CDR3 protein: CASSYSSSSGSYF; J gene: TRBJ2-5; CDR3 length: 13; V gene: TRBV6-2/TRBV6-3; clone size: many
CDR3 protein: CASNTGTTNEKLFF; J gene: TRBJ1-4; CDR3 length: 14; V gene: TRBV6-1; clone size: many
CDR3 protein: CAWSRHTTYEQYF; J gene: TRBJ2-7; CDR3 length: 13; V gene: TRBV30; clone size: NA
CDR3 protein: CASSLGDTGGYGYTF; J gene: TRBJ1-2; CDR3 length: 15; V gene: TRBV28; clone size: many
CDR3 protein: CASGPGQGGDTQYF; J gene: TRBJ2-3; CDR3 length: 14; V gene: TRBV12-5; clone size: many
CDR3 protein: CASSVATGFHGYTF; J gene: TRBJ1-2; CDR3 length: 14; V gene: TRBV11-2; clone size: NA
CDR3 protein: CASSIRAGDRNEQFF; J gene: TRBJ2-1; CDR3 length: 15; V gene: TRBV19; clone size: NA
CDR3 protein: CSALIRDHYNEQFF; J gene: TRBJ2-1; CDR3 length: 14; V gene: TRBV20-1; clone size: many
CDR3 protein: CASSHGLATEGDEQFF; J gene: TRBJ2-1; CDR3 length: 16; V gene: TRBV3-1; clone size: many
CDR3 protein: CASSLTGGAGEKLFF; J gene: TRBJ1-4; CDR3 length: 15; V gene: TRBV5-4; clone size: few
CDR3 protein: CASSASGLGSPLHF; J gene: TRBJ1-6; CDR3 length: 14; V gene: TRBV9; clone size: many
CDR3 protein: CSASSSSTDTQYF; J gene: TRBJ2-3; CDR3 length: 13; V gene: TRBV20-1; clone size: few
CDR3 protein: CASLTTRGAAYNEQFF; J gene: TRBJ2-1; CDR3 length: 16; V gene: TRBV11-2; clone size: few
CDR3 protein: CASSSLVGLGEQFF; J gene: TRBJ2-1; CDR3 length: 14; V gene: TRBV11-2; clone size: many
CDR3 protein: CASSPGVTIAVQETQYF; J gene: TRBJ2-5; CDR3 length: 17; V gene: TRBV11-3; clone size: many
CDR3 protein: CASSQELAGTFSYEQYF; J gene: TRBJ2-7; CDR3 length: 17; V gene: TRBV4-1; clone size: few
CDR3 protein: CASSFRLGGDSEQFF; J gene: TRBJ2-1; CDR3 length: 15; V gene: TRBV5-1; clone size: many
CDR3 protein: CASDRGEDTEAFF; J gene: TRBJ1-1; CDR3 length: 13; V gene: TRBV30; clone size: many
CDR3 protein: CASDTSGGYNEQFF; J gene: TRBJ2-1; CDR3 length: 14; V gene: TRBV6-2/TRBV6-3; clone size: many
CDR3 protein: CASSEDPSERDTQYF; J gene: TRBJ2-3; CDR3 length: 15; V gene: TRBV2; clone size: many
CDR3 protein: CASSLLLGANTGELFF; J gene: TRBJ2-2; CDR3 length: 16; V gene: TRBV12-3/TRBV12-4; clone size: many
CDR3 protein: CASSSGSKETQYF; J gene: TRBJ2-5; CDR3 length: 13; V gene: TRBV11-3; clone size: many
CDR3 protein: CAISDSQGMETQYF; J gene: TRBJ2-5; CDR3 length: 14; V gene: TRBV10-3; clone size: few
CDR3 protein: CASSEGQETETQYF; J gene: TRBJ2-5; CDR3 length: 14; V gene: TRBV25-1; clone size: many
CDR3 protein: CASSLGVPSGQFF; J gene: TRBJ2-1; CDR3 length: 13; V gene: TRBV7-9; clone size: NA
CDR3 protein: CASSQVMGEQYF; J gene: TRBJ2-7; CDR3 length: 12; V gene: TRBV3-1; clone size: many
CDR3 protein: CSATLGHLNTEAFF; J gene: TRBJ1-1; CDR3 length: 14; V gene: TRBV20-1; clone size: many
CDR3 protein: CASSLAGEGAAFF; J gene: TRBJ2-2; CDR3 length: 13; V gene: TRBV5-1; clone size: few
CDR3 protein: CASRGPSGRKYEQYF; J gene: TRBJ2-7; CDR3 length: 15; V gene: TRBV28; clone size: many
CDR3 protein: CASRPRGPVDNEQFF; J gene: TRBJ2-1; CDR3 length: 15; V gene: TRBV6-1; clone size: many